Each of the 13 T cell receptor beta chains below was sequenced from the same sample in a study of regulatory T cells in long-lasting Graves disease. To make TCR beta libraries, researchers used iRepertoire HTBI primers and Arm-PCR of CDR3 regions. TCRdb independently ran MiXCR on the multiplex PCR reads; one entry per CDR3 protein. The sample contains about 660,000 distinct CDR3 sequences, approximately 31% of which appear only once. Sample time point: persistent/refractory GD, antithyroid drugs over 5 years with positive TRAb. The TCR library was made from RNA extracted from PBMCs. Sample: peripheral blood mononuclear cells (PBMCs), taken when the disease was refractory, from a patient treated with antithyroid drugs. The receptors were gathered from a female donor with Graves disease.

At least ten counts were recorded for this clonotype. In nucleotides, the CDR3 is TGTGCCAGCAGACCTGGACTAGCGGGAGTGTTCGAGCAGTACTTC. Residues: CASRPGLAGVFEQYF. V usage is TRBV12-3 or TRBV12-4 and J usage is TRBJ2-7; 13 bases align to TRBD2. The CDR3 extends over 15 amino acids. V dropped 6 bases and J dropped 6; count of bases not matched to a gene: 8.

The chain is built from TRBV7-6 and TRBJ2-7, with a possible D match to TRBD2 (5 bases). The CDR3 covers 14 residues. Trimming took 5 bases from V and 2 from J, leaving 13 bases between them. Germline-derived CDR1 and CDR2 are SGHVS and FNYEAQ. For the CDR3, the DNA is TGTGCCAGCAGCATGATGGGAGAGACCTACGAGCAGTACTTC. Encoded protein: CASSMMGETYEQYF.

V is TRBV20-1 and J is TRBJ2-5; 8 bases agree with TRBD1. Germline V lookup: CDR1 DFQATT, CDR2 SNEGSKA (reference sequence). The length of the CDR3 is 18 residues. The J segment lost 5 bases and the V segment lost 0 bases, leaving 17 bases of the junction unmatched. CDR3 protein: CSARDPALGTGGWETQYF. The CDR3 bases are TGCAGTGCTAGAGATCCCGCTCTTGGAACAGGGGGATGGGAGACCCAGTACTTC.

This chain uses TRBV2 with TRBJ2-5; 9 bases agree with TRBD2. V was clipped by 6 bases and J by 5 bases; unmatched bases: 16. Germline CDR1 and CDR2: SNHLY and FYNNEI. This CDR3 region has 17 residues. The CDR3 bases are TGTGCCAGCAGCCGCACGTTTGGAGCGGGAGGAGGGGAGACCCAGTACTTC. Its translation: CASSRTFGAGGGETQYF.

This clonotype was observed many times. V is TRBV2 and J is TRBJ1-4, with D perhaps matching TRBD1 (5 bases). Trimming removed 6 bases at V and 10 bases at J, with 18 bases between. The CDR3 runs 14 residues. The germline V gene has CDR1 SNHLY and CDR2 FYNNEI. The CDR3 sequence: CASRIQGGRGKLFF. The DNA of the CDR3 is TGTGCCAGCAGAATTCAGGGAGGACGTGGAAAACTGTTTTTT. Supplemented by reference TRBV2 and TRBJ1-4, the full variable domain reads EPEVTQTPSHQVTQMGQEVILRCVPISNHLYFYWYRQILGQKVEFLVSFYNNEISEKSEIFDDQFSVERPDGSNFTLKIRSTKLEDSAMYFCASRIQGGRGKLFFGSGTQLSVL.

V gene TRBV4-1 combines with J gene TRBJ1-5; D unresolved. The CDR3 totals 14 residues. V was pared by 2 bases and J by 0 bases, with 5 bases between. The germline CDR1 and CDR2 sequences are MGHRA and YSYEKL. CDR3 DNA sequence: TGCGCCAGCAGCCAACGGTATAGCAATCAGCCCCAGCATTTT. This codes for CASSQRYSNQPQHF.

The chain uses TRBV27 and TRBJ2-1, with TRBD1 matching over 11 bases. CDR3 length: 16 amino acids. Germline lookup yields CDR1 MNHEY and CDR2 SMNVEV (reference sequence). The V segment lost 5 bases and the J segment 3 bases; nucleotides outside the gene matches: 6. The CDR3 loop is CASSSGQGANYNEQFF. CDR3 sequence (DNA): TGTGCCAGCAGTAGCGGACAGGGGGCCAACTACAATGAGCAGTTCTTC.

In its sample, this clonotype was seen a few times. The CDR3 is CATSLGQNQETQYF. The CDR3 DNA reads as TGTGCCACCAGCCTGGGACAGAACCAAGAGACCCAGTACTTC. The chain uses TRBV15 and TRBJ2-5; 7 bases are shared with TRBD1. V dropped 5 bases and J dropped 0; count of bases not matched to a gene: 3. CDR3 length: 14 residues. CDR1 and CDR2 from the germline V gene are LNHNV and YYDKDF (reference sequence).

CDR3 protein: CASSLHRALGGETQYF. The DNA for the CDR3 is TGTGCCAGCAGCTTACATCGGGCCTTAGGGGGGGAGACCCAGTACTTC. This chain connects TRBV7-2 to TRBJ2-5; D might be TRBD1 or TRBD2, each matching 6 bases. Germline lookup yields CDR1 SGHTA and CDR2 FQGNSA. The CDR3 sequence is 16 residues long. Trimming took 2 bases from V and 5 from J, leaving 18 bases between them.

V usage is TRBV9 and J usage is TRBJ2-5; 8 bases agree with TRBD2. V was clipped by 4 bases and J by 5 bases; unmatched bases: 10. This CDR3 is built from 15 residues. The germline V gene encodes CDR1 SGDLS and CDR2 YYNGEE. CDR3 DNA: TGTGCCAGCAGCCTATCCGGACTAGCAAGCGAGACCCAGTACTTC. Amino acids: CASSLSGLASETQYF. Based on the CDR3 plus reference TRBV9 and TRBJ2-5, the full variable domain is DSGVTQTPKHLITATGQRVTLRCSPRSGDLSVYWYQQSLDQGLQFLIQYYNGEERAKGNILERFSAQQFPDLHSELNLSSLELGDSALYFCASSLSGLASETQYFGPGTRLLVL.

The chain has TRBV30 and TRBJ1-2; possibly TRBD1 for D (5 bases). Trimming pared 0 bases from V and 6 bases from J, leaving 11 bases between. The length of the CDR3 is 13 residues. Germline V gives CDR1 GTSNPN, CDR2 SVGIG (reference sequence). CDR3 nucleotides: TGTGCCTGGAGTGTATCTCAGACAGATGGCTACACCTTC. It specifies CAWSVSQTDGYTF.

This clonotype was seen many times. The genes are TRBV6-1 and TRBJ1-2; the match to TRBD1 covers 8 bases. The length of the CDR3 is 17 residues. V lost 10 bases and J lost 0; bases outside the gene matches: 16. The germline V gene has CDR1 MNHNS and CDR2 SASEGT. CDR3 nucleotides: TGTGCCACCCCTAGGGCCAGGGGGCGTCAAGCTAACTATGGCTACACCTTC. Its protein is CATPRARGRQANYGYTF.

This clonotype was observed many times. The chain has TRBV2 and TRBJ2-7, with D maybe TRBD1 (5 bases). V shed 4 bases and J shed 2 bases, with 18 bases lying between them. Germline CDR1 SNHLY, CDR2 FYNNEI. The length of the CDR3 is 16 residues. This CDR3 is CASSGIGALTPYEQYF. In DNA form, the CDR3 reads TGTGCCAGCAGTGGGATTGGGGCCCTTACCCCCTACGAGCAGTACTTC.